Presented here are 16 T cell receptor beta chains from one specimen sequenced in a study of blood T cell repertoires in COVID-19. Method: immunoSEQ multiplex PCR; TCRdb's copy keeps in-frame clones and lacks some. The sample has 100,000 to 130,000 clones, approximately 83% seen once. Input material: peripheral blood. These receptors all come from a woman between 65 and 79 years old with acute or convalescent COVID-19.

The gene calls are TRBV6-6 and TRBJ2-7, with 10 bases that match TRBD2. Looked up from germline, CDR1 is MNHNY and CDR2 is SVGAGI (reference sequence). The CDR3 is made up of 13 amino acids. Trimming cost V 6 bases and J 7 bases; bases outside gene matches: 6. The CDR3 region has the DNA TGTGCCAGCAGCGATAGCGGGGGGTGGGAGCAGTACGTC. Amino acid sequence: CASSDSGGWEQYV.

The chain combines TRBV6-2 or TRBV6-3 with TRBJ1-5; a possible D gene is TRBD1 (6 bases). In germline, CDR1 is MNHEY, CDR2 SVGEGT. Trimming took 5 bases from V and 4 from J, leaving 6 bases between them. There are 12 residues in the CDR3. The CDR3 coding sequence is TGTGCCAGCAGTCAGGGGAATCAGCCCCAGCATTTT. It codes for CASSQGNQPQHF.

As DNA, the CDR3 is TGTGCCAGCAGTGGCACAGGGAGCCAAGCTTTCTTT. Translation: CASSGTGSQAFF. The chain carries TRBV12-3 or TRBV12-4 and TRBJ1-1; D possibly corresponds to TRBD1 (6 bases). The V end lost 5 bases, the J end lost 9 bases, and 13 bases lay between the germline ends. The CDR3 loop spans 12 amino acids.

CDR3 sequence (DNA): TGTGCCAGCAGCCTTGAGATACGGTCAAATTCACCCCTCCACTTT. This encodes CASSLEIRSNSPLHF. The chain links TRBV7-8 to TRBJ1-6; D remains ambiguous. CDR1 is SGHVS and CDR2 is FQNEAQ in the germline V gene. V was pared by 5 bases and J by 7 bases, with 15 bases between. The CDR3 totals 15 residues.

The chain employs TRBV12-3 or TRBV12-4 and TRBJ1-5; D unclear. V was pared by 2 bases and J by 7 bases, with 9 bases between. The CDR3 is 13 residues long. The CDR3: CASSLRREQPQHF. The DNA for the CDR3 is TGTGCCAGCAGTTTAAGGAGGGAACAGCCCCAGCATTTT.

The CDR3 is CASMSSGNTIYF. The CDR3 DNA is TGTGCCAGTATGAGCTCTGGAAACACCATATATTTT. The V gene is TRBV4-2, the J gene TRBJ1-3, with D unresolved. In germline, CDR1 is LGHNA, CDR2 YNFKEQ. The CDR3 has 12 residues. V gave up 9 bases and J gave up 0 bases, with 6 bases separating them.

The chain combines TRBV7-6 with TRBJ1-5; D possibly corresponds to TRBD1 (5 bases). The germline V and J ends were trimmed by 5 bases and 4 bases, with 18 bases remaining between them. Germline values: CDR1 SGHVS, CDR2 FNYEAQ. The length of the CDR3 is 16 residues. CDR3 loop: CASSPLLGQGNQPQHF. The CDR3 nucleotides read TGTGCCAGCAGCCCGCTTTTGGGGCAGGGAAATCAGCCCCAGCATTTT.

The rearrangement links TRBV10-3 to TRBJ1-1; tentative D call: TRBD1 (6 bases). V was trimmed by 0 bases and J by 9 bases, leaving 8 bases between them. The CDR3 is 12 residues long. Germline CDR1 and CDR2: ENHRY and SYGVKD. CDR3 sequence reads: CAISESGTKAFF. Written as DNA, the CDR3 is TGTGCCATCAGTGAGTCCGGGACAAAAGCTTTCTTT.

The chain combines TRBV5-6 with TRBJ2-1, with D tentatively TRBD2 (6 bases). Trimming took 5 bases from V and 7 from J, leaving 19 bases between them. The CDR3 runs 15 residues. Germline V gene lookup returns CDR1 SGHDT and CDR2 YYEEEE. CDR3 nucleotide sequence: TGTGCCAGCAGTCAGGACTACCGTGTTGGGAATGAGCAGTTCTTC. It codes for CASSQDYRVGNEQFF. The complete variable domain, with remaining parts taken from reference TRBV5-6 and TRBJ2-1, reads DAGVTQSPTHLIKTRGQQVTLRCSPKSGHDTVSWYQQALGQGPQFIFQYYEEEERQRGNFPDRFSGHQFPNYSSELNVNALLLGDSALYLCASSQDYRVGNEQFFGPGTRLTVL.

The V and J genes are TRBV4-3 and TRBJ1-3; the D is unclear. The CDR3 totals 19 residues. Trimming left V 0 bases short and J 0 bases short, with 18 bases between. Germline-derived CDR1 and CDR2 are LGHNA and YSLEER. The DNA of the CDR3 is TGCGCCAGCAGCCAAGAATGGGCTGCCCGACGCCACTCTGGAAACACCATATATTTT. Amino acid sequence: CASSQEWAARRHSGNTIYF.

This clone was counted a single time. J is TRBJ1-3 and V is TRBV28; a weak D match, TRBD1 (6 bases). This CDR3 has 15 amino acids. Germline CDR1 is MDHEN and CDR2 is SYDVKM. V was pared by 5 bases and J by 0 bases, with 11 bases between. The CDR3 nucleotides read TGTGCCAGCAGTCCTGGGGACAACTCTGGAAACACCATATATTTT. Translation: CASSPGDNSGNTIYF.

This clone was seen only a few times. The chain employs TRBV5-8 and TRBJ2-7; perhaps TRBD1 as D (6 bases). This CDR3 is 14 amino acids long. Germline loops: CDR1 SGHTS, CDR2 YDEGEE. The V end was cut by 4 bases, the J end by 3 bases, with 14 bases between. The CDR3, as DNA: TGTGCCAGCAGCCCAAGGACAGACTACTACGAGCAGTACTTC. Translation: CASSPRTDYYEQYF. Filled out from reference TRBV5-8 and TRBJ2-7, the complete variable domain reads EAGVTQSPTHLIKTRGQQATLRCSPISGHTSVYWYQQALGLGLQFLLWYDEGEERNRGNFPPRFSGRQFPNYSSELNVNALELEDSALYLCASSPRTDYYEQYFGPGTRLTVT.

This chain uses TRBV10-3 with TRBJ1-3; possibly TRBD1 for D (6 bases). The CDR3 is 15 amino acids. The V end lost 2 bases, the J end lost 8 bases, and 16 bases lay between the germline ends. CDR1 and CDR2 from the germline V gene are ENHRY and SYGVKD. The CDR3 DNA reads as TGTGCCATCAGTGAGGTCGCTTGGGACATGGACACCATATATTTT. Residues: CAISEVAWDMDTIYF.

This clone was detected once. The chain employs TRBV2 and TRBJ2-7; possibly TRBD2 for D (7 bases). Germline CDR1 is SNHLY and CDR2 is FYNNEI. The CDR3 sequence is 15 residues long. V was pared by 0 bases and J by 3 bases, with 12 bases between. The CDR3 DNA reads TGTGCCAGCAGTGAAGCCGGGGGGCCTTACTACGAGCAGTACTTC. Protein sequence: CASSEAGGPYYEQYF.

V usage is TRBV5-8 and J usage is TRBJ1-2, with TRBD1 identical over 8 bases. This CDR3 has 16 residues. The germline CDR1 and CDR2 sequences are SGHTS and YDEGEE. The ends lost 0 bases at V and 3 bases at J; junction bases unmatched: 7. Here the CDR3 DNA reads TGTGCCAGCAGCTTGGGTTTTGACAGGGGATACTATGGCTACACCTTC. It yields the protein CASSLGFDRGYYGYTF.

This chain connects TRBV5-1 to TRBJ2-4, with a weak D call TRBD1 (6 bases). This CDR3 contains 15 residues. Looked up from germline, CDR1 is SGHRS and CDR2 is YFSETQ. Trimming stripped 4 bases from V and 0 bases from J, with 11 bases between. This chain's CDR3 is CASSLDSLAKNIQYF. CDR3 coding DNA: TGCGCCAGCAGCCTGGACAGTTTAGCCAAAAACATTCAGTACTTC.